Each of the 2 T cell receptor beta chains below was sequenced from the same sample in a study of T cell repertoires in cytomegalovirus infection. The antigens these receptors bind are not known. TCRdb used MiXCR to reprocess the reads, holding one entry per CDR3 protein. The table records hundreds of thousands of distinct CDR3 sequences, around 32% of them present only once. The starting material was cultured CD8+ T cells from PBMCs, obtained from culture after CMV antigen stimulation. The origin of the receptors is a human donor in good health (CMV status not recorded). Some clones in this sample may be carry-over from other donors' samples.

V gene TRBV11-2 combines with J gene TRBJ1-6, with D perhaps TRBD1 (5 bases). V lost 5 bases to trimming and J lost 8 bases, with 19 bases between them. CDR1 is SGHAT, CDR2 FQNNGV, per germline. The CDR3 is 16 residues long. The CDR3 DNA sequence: TGTGCCAGCAGCATACATCTGGGGCGAGACGATTCACCCCTCCACTTT. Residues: CASSIHLGRDDSPLHF.

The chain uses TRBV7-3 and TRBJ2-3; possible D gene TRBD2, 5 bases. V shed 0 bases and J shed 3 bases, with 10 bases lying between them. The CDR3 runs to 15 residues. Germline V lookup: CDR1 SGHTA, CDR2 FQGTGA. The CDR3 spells CASSLTPGNTDTQYF. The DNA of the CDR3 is TGTGCCAGCAGCTTAACCCCGGGGAATACAGATACGCAGTATTTT.